This TCR beta chain was identified in a study of blood T cell repertoires in COVID-19. Study as a whole: Sources were T cells, B-cell-depleted T cells, or PBMCs; the material itself was cDNA or gDNA.

Researchers sorted participants into cohorts using their self-reported clinical history. Original processing methods: From reference gene primer amplification, estimates of nucleated cell counts were derived. Assay: immunoSEQ multiplex PCR; the TCRdb copy retains only in-frame clones and omits some. V and J calls plus clone size are reproduced from that table; the DNA served to infer D and trimming. The repertoire has some 400,000 clones, approximately 91% of them found once; the top ten carry 0.86%. From germline, CDR1 is LGHNA and CDR2 YNFKEQ. CDR3 length equals 15 residues. The V and J ends lost 3 bases and 2 bases, in that order; junction bases with no gene match: 6.

This TCR derives from a woman aged 40-49 years who had been exposed to COVID-19. The V call is TRBV4-2, the J call TRBJ1-1, with 7 positions matching TRBD1. The specimen sequenced was PBMCs or T cells enriched from blood (not recorded which). The CDR3 DNA is TGTGCCAGCAGCCAGCCGGGACAGATAAACACTGAAGCTTTCTTT. It is translated as CASSQPGQINTEAFF.